This TCR beta chain was identified during a study of blood T cell repertoires in COVID-19. Looking at the study overall: The study drew acute and convalescent COVID-19 samples from the United States, Italy and Spain. T cells, B-cell-depleted T cells, or PBMCs supplied cDNA or gDNA.

Authors' data handling: Amplification from reference gene primers served as the basis for estimated nucleated cell counts. Some clones are missing from TCRdb's copy, which holds only in-frame ones; the method was immunoSEQ multiplex PCR. V and J calls and clone size follow that table, whereas D and trimming were derived from the DNA. This sample carries around 56,000 clones, approximately 92% of them seen once, and the ten largest clones take 16%. The V and J ends lost 4 bases and 2 bases respectively, with 10 bases between them. Germline V lookup: CDR1 SGHRS, CDR2 YFSETQ. The CDR3 extends over 13 amino acids.

V is TRBV5-1 and J is TRBJ2-7; possibly TRBD1 for D (6 bases). This sequence was found in a man older than 75 with acute or convalescent COVID-19. Input material: peripheral blood. Here the CDR3 reads CASSLDRPYEQYF. The CDR3 DNA reads as TGCGCCAGCAGCCTAGACAGGCCCTACGAGCAGTACTTC.